The 18 T cell receptor beta chains presented below share a single source sample, sequenced in a study of long-term antiretroviral therapy in people with HIV. The immunoSEQ assay was v3.0, run at survey level. Here immunoSEQ multiplex PCR was the method, and the copy in TCRdb shows in-frame clones only, minus some. The sample yields 7,800 or so clones, roughly 87% seen once. Material: unsorted PBMCs, obtained 0.1 years after starting antiretroviral therapy. The receptors originated from a man in his forties or fifties with HIV.

V is TRBV7-6 and J is TRBJ2-7; D gene unclear. V gave up 7 bases and J gave up 3 bases, with 16 bases separating them. The CDR3 has 14 residues. Germline loops: CDR1 SGHVS, CDR2 FNYEAQ. The CDR3, as DNA: TGTGCCAGCAAAAACGGTTACAGCGACTACGAGCAGTACTTC. It encodes CASKNGYSDYEQYF.

The chain carries TRBV6-6 and TRBJ1-5; no definite D call. Germline values: CDR1 MNHNY, CDR2 SVGAGI (reference sequence). The ends were cut back, 3 bases at V and 5 bases at J, with 8 bases in the middle. CDR3 length: 13 amino acids. CDR3 bases: TGTGCCAGCAGTTATGGGAGAGATCAGCCCCAGCATTTT. The encoded protein is CASSYGRDQPQHF.

The chain is built from TRBV5-3 and TRBJ1-2, with D hard to call. TRBV5-3 qualifies as an ORF whose function is uncertain. The CDR3 covers 16 residues. V was cut by 1 base and J by 7 bases, with 20 bases left in between. CDR3 in DNA: TGTGCCAGAAGCTTGAATCCAGAGCCCAGCAACCGTGGCTACACCTTC. This encodes CARSLNPEPSNRGYTF.

The J gene is TRBJ1-1, the V gene TRBV4-3, with TRBD1 identical over 8 bases. The CDR3 is made up of 14 amino acids. Germline values: CDR1 LGHNA, CDR2 YSLEER. J lost 6 bases, V lost 3 bases, and 6 bases had no gene match. The CDR3 DNA reads TGCGCCAGCAGCCAGAGCGACAGGGGCGCTGAAGCTTTCTTT. Translating gives CASSQSDRGAEAFF.

The chain couples TRBV29-1 to TRBJ2-7; D call uncertain. The germline V gene encodes CDR1 SQVTM and CDR2 ANQGSEA. Trimming removed 0 bases from V and 7 bases from J, with 7 bases in between. There are 11 residues in the CDR3. In DNA, the CDR3 is TGCAGCGTTGAAGAATTTGGAGAGCAGTACTTC. Residues: CSVEEFGEQYF.

V and J are TRBV18 and TRBJ2-7, with D perhaps matching TRBD1 (5 bases). This CDR3 comprises 13 residues. Germline V gives CDR1 KGHSH, CDR2 LQKENI. V shed 2 bases and J shed 6 bases, with 11 bases lying between them. CDR3: CASSPSSRAEQYF. CDR3 in DNA: TGTGCCAGCTCACCAAGTTCCAGGGCCGAGCAGTACTTC.

The V call is TRBV18, the J call TRBJ1-2; TRBD1 matches 11 bases. Germline-derived CDR1 and CDR2 are KGHSH and LQKENI. With 3 bases clipped from V and 2 bases from J, the junction kept 5 bases outside the gene matches. The CDR3 extends over 16 amino acids. The CDR3 region has the DNA TGTGCCAGCTCACCCGGGACAGGGGGTGCAAACTATGGCTACACCTTC. This gives the protein CASSPGTGGANYGYTF.

This clone was seen once. V and J are TRBV11-1 and TRBJ2-7; 10 bases align to TRBD1. The CDR3 is 16 residues long. In germline, CDR1 is SGHAT, CDR2 FQDESV (reference sequence). Losses at the gene ends were 1 base for V and 6 bases for J; bases not matched to a gene: 9. As DNA, the CDR3 is TGTGCCAGCAGCTTAGTGGGGACAGGGGCCCTCTTCGAGCAGTACTTC. This translates into CASSLVGTGALFEQYF.

The rearrangement joins TRBV4-1 to TRBJ1-4; D ambiguous. Per germline, CDR1 MGHRA and CDR2 YSYEKL. The V end lost 4 bases, the J end lost 0 bases, and 9 bases lay between the germline ends. The CDR3 sequence is 15 residues long. The CDR3, as DNA: TGCGCCAGCAGCCCCGAGGCAGCAACTAATGAAAAACTGTTTTTT. Residues: CASSPEAATNEKLFF.

The chain joins TRBV9 to TRBJ1-5; D uncertain. The CDR3 totals 14 residues. Germline V gene lookup returns CDR1 SGDLS and CDR2 YYNGEE. Trimming took 3 bases from V and 0 from J, leaving 7 bases between them. The DNA of the CDR3 is TGTGCCAGCAGCGATTCTTATAGCAATCAGCCCCAGCATTTT. This codes for CASSDSYSNQPQHF.

The chain carries TRBV10-3 and TRBJ2-4; 9 bases line up with TRBD1. Losses at the gene ends were 6 bases for V and 6 bases for J; bases not matched to a gene: 3. The CDR3 spans 13 residues. Germline V gene lookup returns CDR1 ENHRY and CDR2 SYGVKD. CDR3 sequence (DNA): TGTGCCATCAGCCCGGGACAGGGAAACATTCAGTACTTC. It is translated as CAISPGQGNIQYF.

This clone was seen a few times. The rearrangement links TRBV30 to TRBJ1-1; D gene unclear. CDR3 length: 13 residues. Per germline, CDR1 GTSNPN and CDR2 SVGIG (reference sequence). With 3 bases removed from V and 2 bases from J, the gap between germline ends came to 10 bases. The CDR3 region has the DNA TGTGCCTGGAGAGTCAGGACCAACACTGAAGCTTTCTTT. This codes for CAWRVRTNTEAFF.

This chain links TRBV14 with TRBJ1-1; unclear D gene. Trimming removed 7 bases at V and 1 base at J, with 10 bases between. CDR1 and CDR2 from the germline V gene are SGHDN and FVKESK. The CDR3 consists of 13 residues. The CDR3: CASNQDKNTEAFF. As DNA, the CDR3 is TGTGCCAGCAATCAAGACAAGAACACTGAAGCTTTCTTT. Complete variable domain (other parts from reference TRBV14 and TRBJ1-1): EAGVTQFPSHSVIEKGQTVTLRCDPISGHDNLYWYRRVMGKEIKFLLHFVKESKQDESGMPNNRFLAERTGGTYSTLKVQPAELEDSGVYFCASNQDKNTEAFFGQGTRLTVV.

The chain couples TRBV21-1 to TRBJ2-7; the D call in the table, TRBD1, was not verified against the DNA. TRBV21-1 is a pseudogene segment. This CDR3 region has 16 residues. The CDR3 region has the DNA TGTGCCAGCAGCCCCCCTCAGGGTCCCTTCCAAGGGGAGCAGTACTTC. Translation gives CASSPPQGPFQGEQYF.

The V gene is TRBV2, the J gene TRBJ1-5, with D perhaps matching TRBD1 (5 bases). Trimming stripped 8 bases from V and 6 bases from J, with 14 bases between. The CDR3 totals 13 residues. The germline gives CDR1 SNHLY, CDR2 FYNNEI. CDR3 protein: CASGQGGPQPQHF. CDR3 nucleotide sequence: TGTGCCAGCGGTCAGGGCGGTCCTCAGCCCCAGCATTTT.

In this sample, this clone turned up once. The genes are TRBV6-5 and TRBJ2-1; 9 bases are a match to TRBD1. The CDR3 length is 14 residues. The V segment lost 6 bases and the J segment 9 bases; nucleotides outside the gene matches: 9. CDR1 is MNHEY and CDR2 is SVGAGI in the germline V gene. CDR3 coding DNA: TGTGCCAGCAGCTTAATACAGGGGGCAGGTGAGCAGTTCTTC. This sequence encodes CASSLIQGAGEQFF.

V is TRBV5-1 and J is TRBJ2-1; 8 bases agree with TRBD2. The CDR3 is 16 amino acids. The V and J ends lost 1 base and 4 bases, in that order; junction bases with no gene match: 7. Per germline, CDR1 SGHRS and CDR2 YFSETQ. CDR3 region: CASSLYGGGKYNEQFF. The CDR3 DNA reads TGCGCCAGCAGCTTGTACGGCGGGGGGAAATACAATGAGCAGTTCTTC.

The rearrangement links TRBV28 to TRBJ1-4; D is unresolved. The germline V gene encodes CDR1 MDHEN and CDR2 SYDVKM. The CDR3 sequence is 10 residues long. Deletions cut 7 bases from V and 8 bases from J, with 5 bases between. The chain's CDR3 is CASNREKLFF. Written as DNA, the CDR3 is TGTGCCAGCAATAGGGAAAAACTGTTTTTT.